This T cell receptor (beta chain) came from a study of naive and memory T cell subsets. Study results and caveats: Especially in CD8 cells, naive repertoires contained a few larger clonotypes, possibly CD45RA-re-expressing memory cells. Naive and memory repertoire findings lacked a ground truth for validation. In naive cells, over 95% of TCR sequences were seen only once. Diversity fell and Gini index rose from naive through CM, EM, EMRA.

Cells stained for CD3, CD4, CD8, CD45RA and CD27 were sorted into four subsets. This clonotype occurred many times. Its antigen is not identified. An equimolar mix of two oligonucleotides served as the beta constant-region primer for TRBC1 and TRBC2. Ligated cDNA was amplified by four rounds of PCR with nested alpha and beta constant-region primers and SP2. TCRdb reanalysed the UMI-ligation and nested PCR reads using MiXCR and keeps one entry per CDR3 protein. Among about 90,000 distinct CDR3 sequences listed, over 9% were seen once. Looked up from germline, CDR1 is DFQATT and CDR2 is SNEGSKA (reference sequence). After removal of 6 bases from V and 1 base from J, the junction contained 7 bases not matched to a gene. The CDR3 runs to 14 residues.

This rearrangement joins TRBV20-1 to TRBJ2-3, with 7 bases identical to TRBD2. The receptor comes from a human donor in good health. Sequencing was performed on naive CD4+ T cells from blood. For the CDR3, the DNA is TGCAGTGCACATCCTAGCGGCCGCACAGATACGCAGTATTTT. It is translated as CSAHPSGRTDTQYF.